The 22 T cell receptor beta chains reported below all come from one sample, sequenced in a study of CD8 T cells in Susac syndrome. RNA amounts of about 0.5 to 1 ug underwent reverse transcription with random hexamers. Via MiXCR, TCRdb re-called the immunoSEQ multiplex PCR reads, giving one row per CDR3 protein. The sample carries more than 150,000 distinct CDR3 sequences, roughly 95% recorded once. The source material was CD4+ T cells from PBMCs. The receptors shown here come from a human donor with Susac syndrome.

This CDR3 is CASSQDQRETQYF. The CDR3 nucleotides are TGCGCCAGCAGCCAAGATCAGCGAGAGACCCAGTACTTC. This chain connects TRBV4-1 to TRBJ2-5; no reliable D call. Trimming removed 0 bases at V and 4 bases at J, with 6 bases between. This CDR3 has 13 residues. Per the germline V gene, CDR1 is MGHRA and CDR2 is YSYEKL.

This sequence joins TRBV5-4 and TRBJ2-3; D is unclear. Trimming left V 0 bases short and J 0 bases short, with 8 bases between. CDR1 and CDR2 (germline): SGHNT, YYREEE (reference sequence). CDR3 size: 15 residues. CDR3 protein: CASSLEVPSTDTQYF. The DNA of the CDR3 is TGTGCCAGCAGCTTGGAGGTCCCCAGCACAGATACGCAGTATTTT.

The chain links TRBV5-5 to TRBJ2-7, with D uncertain. The germline V gene encodes CDR1 SGHKS and CDR2 YYEKEE (reference sequence). Trimming cost V 0 bases and J 4 bases, with 14 bases left between them. This CDR3 region has 15 residues. CDR3 coding DNA: TGTGCCAGCAGCTTGGGTTACAGCACCCTTTACGAGCAGTACGTC. The encoded protein is CASSLGYSTLYEQYV.

J is TRBJ1-1 and V is TRBV5-4, with a weak D call TRBD1 (5 bases). Germline-derived CDR1 and CDR2 are SGHNT and YYREEE (reference sequence). CDR3 length: 17 residues. V dropped 0 bases and J dropped 0 bases, with 15 bases sitting between them. The CDR3 sequence: CASSLAGASSMNTEAFF. The CDR3 DNA sequence: TGTGCCAGCAGCTTGGCCGGGGCAAGTTCAATGAACACTGAAGCTTTCTTT.

The chain is built from TRBV7-9 and TRBJ2-7; D ambiguous. The CDR3 contains 11 residues. Germline CDR1 reads SEHNR; CDR2 reads FQNEAQ (reference sequence). V lost 5 bases and J lost 5, with 7 bases in between. Written as DNA, the CDR3 is TGTGCCAGCAGCGCTTACGACGAGCAGTACTTC. It encodes CASSAYDEQYF.

The genes are TRBV27 and TRBJ1-2; D is undetermined. The CDR3 loop spans 14 amino acids. Trimming removed 3 bases from V and 4 bases from J, with 12 bases in between. Germline CDR1 MNHEY, CDR2 SMNVEV (reference sequence). CDR3 amino acids: CASSFSGVSYGYTF. The CDR3 DNA is TGTGCCAGCAGTTTCTCAGGAGTCAGCTATGGCTACACCTTC.

The chain carries TRBV23-1 and TRBJ2-1, with D possibly being TRBD1 or TRBD2 (7 bases each). TRBV23-1 is an ORF, with its function uncertain. This CDR3 contains 15 residues. V lost 8 bases, J lost 9 bases, and 23 bases lay in between. CDR3 loop: CASAPRGGGAGEQFF. CDR3 in DNA: TGCGCCAGCGCCCCAAGGGGAGGGGGCGCGGGTGAGCAGTTCTTC.

This chain links TRBV7-8 with TRBJ2-5; D call uncertain. The V gene lost 8 bases and the J gene lost 4 bases, with 14 bases spanning the gap. The CDR3 contains 13 residues. The germline CDR1 and CDR2 sequences are SGHVS and FQNEAQ. CDR3 coding DNA: TGTGCCAGCGTCCAACGTCCCGTAGAGACCCAGTACTTC. This sequence encodes CASVQRPVETQYF.

This rearrangement joins TRBV11-2 to TRBJ2-3; 11 nucleotides align to TRBD2. Germline CDR1 is SGHAT and CDR2 is FQNNGV. V shed 6 bases, J shed 2 bases, and the junction held 7 bases outside the gene matches. This CDR3 contains 16 residues. CDR3 residues: CASRRLAGPNTDTQYF. CDR3 nucleotide sequence: TGTGCCAGCAGAAGACTAGCGGGGCCTAACACAGATACGCAGTATTTT.

The chain joins TRBV7-9 to TRBJ2-7; D unresolved. V was clipped by 1 base and J by 3 bases, with 19 bases between them. CDR3 length: 17 residues. CDR1 is SEHNR, CDR2 FQNEAQ, per germline (reference sequence). The CDR3 spells CASSLVFGRAIYYEQYF. As DNA, the CDR3 is TGTGCCAGCAGCTTAGTATTCGGACGTGCTATTTACTACGAGCAGTACTTC.

In this sample, this clonotype turned up once. The V gene is TRBV12-3 or TRBV12-4, the J gene TRBJ1-2, with D perhaps matching TRBD1 (6 bases). Trimming removed 5 bases from V and 8 bases from J, with 15 bases in between. CDR3 size: 13 residues. Here the CDR3 DNA reads TGTGCCAGCAGTCATGGGGAAGGGGGAGGCTACACCTTC. Its protein is CASSHGEGGGYTF.

The V and J genes are TRBV30 and TRBJ1-2, with 7 bases matching TRBD1. Germline V CDR1 and CDR2: GTSNPN, SVGIG (reference sequence). Unmatched junction bases numbered 8, after V lost 2 bases and J lost 5 bases. The CDR3 extends over 14 amino acids. CDR3: CAWSFRGTAYGYTF. Here the CDR3 DNA reads TGTGCCTGGAGTTTCCGAGGGACAGCTTATGGCTACACCTTC.

The V and J genes are TRBV18 and TRBJ2-7; D not certain. Deletions cut 4 bases from V and 5 bases from J, with 24 bases between. The CDR3 covers 17 residues. Germline V gives CDR1 KGHSH, CDR2 LQKENI. The CDR3 DNA reads as TGTGCCAGCTCACGACCGGACCGCCGGACGTCTCTCGACGAGCAGTACTTC. This codes for CASSRPDRRTSLDEQYF. The full variable domain, its missing parts supplied by reference TRBV18 and TRBJ2-7, is NAGVMQNPRHLVRRRGQEARLRCSPMKGHSHVYWYRQLPEEGLKFMVYLQKENIIDESGMPKERFSAEFPKEGPSILRIQQVVRGDSAAYFCASSRPDRRTSLDEQYFGPGTRLTVT.

The chain carries TRBV6-6 and TRBJ2-7, with 9 bases identical to TRBD1. The junction had 6 bases not matched to a gene; V was cut back by 4 bases and J by 5 bases. The germline V gene has CDR1 MNHNY and CDR2 SVGAGI (reference sequence). This CDR3 has 14 amino acids. This CDR3 is CASSSGTGPNEQYF. DNA for the CDR3: TGTGCCAGCAGTTCCGGGACAGGGCCCAACGAGCAGTACTTC.

In DNA form, the CDR3 reads TGTGCCAGTAGTATAGATCTCGGGGTGAGCTCCTACAATGAGCAGTTCTTC. Translated: CASSIDLGVSSYNEQFF. The chain joins TRBV19 to TRBJ2-1, with a tentative D call TRBD2 (5 bases). Trimming removed 0 bases from V and 0 bases from J, with 12 bases in between. Germline V lookup: CDR1 LNHDA, CDR2 SQIVND (reference sequence). The CDR3 extends over 17 amino acids.

The V gene is TRBV29-1, the J gene TRBJ1-1, with D unresolved. From germline, CDR1 is SQVTM and CDR2 ANQGSEA. The CDR3 consists of 11 residues. V was shortened by 8 bases and J by 4 bases, with 11 bases between the two germline ends. CDR3 bases: TGCAGCTCCGTACGCGGCACTGAAGCTTTCTTT. Translated: CSSVRGTEAFF. Combining the CDR3 with reference TRBV29-1 and TRBJ1-1 gives the whole variable domain SAVISQKPSRDICQRGTSLTIQCQVDSQVTMMFWYRQQPGQSLTLIATANQGSEATYESGFVIDKFPISRPNLTFSTLTVSNMSPEDSSIYLCSSVRGTEAFFGQGTRLTVV.

The rearrangement joins TRBV27 to TRBJ1-5, with D possibly being TRBD1 (5 bases). The germline gives CDR1 MNHEY, CDR2 SMNVEV (reference sequence). V dropped 3 bases and J dropped 4 bases, with 13 bases sitting between them. The CDR3 sequence is 15 residues long. In DNA, the CDR3 is TGTGCCAGCAGTTTGGTAACAGGAGATAATCAGCCCCAGCATTTT. This sequence encodes CASSLVTGDNQPQHF.

This chain joins TRBV7-9 and TRBJ1-1, with D hard to call. Germline assignment: CDR1 SEHNR and CDR2 FQNEAQ (reference sequence). The CDR3 is made up of 14 amino acids. V was clipped by 3 bases and J by 1 base, with 9 bases between them. The CDR3 DNA reads TGTGCCAGCAGCTTTGCGGGCCCGAACACTGAAGCTTTCTTT. It translates to CASSFAGPNTEAFF.

The V and J genes are TRBV4-1 and TRBJ2-1; D gene ambiguous. Germline V gene lookup returns CDR1 MGHRA and CDR2 YSYEKL. V dropped 0 bases and J dropped 4 bases, with 7 bases sitting between them. CDR3 length: 14 amino acids. The CDR3 reads CASSQDRLYNEQFF. As DNA, the CDR3 is TGCGCCAGCAGCCAAGATCGGCTTTACAATGAGCAGTTCTTC.

V gene TRBV19 combines with J gene TRBJ1-1, with D possibly matching TRBD1 (5 bases). V dropped 10 bases and J dropped 3 bases, with 18 bases sitting between them. Per the germline V gene, CDR1 is LNHDA and CDR2 is SQIVND (reference sequence). This CDR3 contains 14 residues. CDR3 DNA: TGTGCCACCCGGCGCGACAGATCCTACACTGAAGCTTTCTTT. This translates into CATRRDRSYTEAFF. The full variable domain, in which reference TRBV19 and TRBJ1-1 provide the parts outside the CDR3, is DGGITQSPKYLFRKEGQNVTLSCEQNLNHDAMYWYRQDPGQGLRLIYYSQIVNDFQKGDIAEGYSVSREKKESFPLTVTSAQKNPTAFYLCATRRDRSYTEAFFGQGTRLTVV.

This chain connects TRBV27 to TRBJ2-1; TRBD1 matches at 7 bases. V shed 8 bases and J 8 bases; nucleotides not matched to a gene: 15. Germline V lookup: CDR1 MNHEY, CDR2 SMNVEV (reference sequence). CDR3 size: 15 residues. This CDR3 reads CASGREGAKRYEQFF. The DNA for the CDR3 is TGTGCCAGCGGCCGAGAGGGGGCTAAGAGGTATGAGCAGTTCTTC.

J is TRBJ2-2 and V is TRBV12-3 or TRBV12-4; D perhaps matches TRBD2 (5 bases). The CDR3 consists of 14 residues. The ends were cut back, 6 bases at V and 6 bases at J, with 14 bases in the middle. CDR3 protein: CASRTQGSAGELFF. Here the CDR3 DNA reads TGTGCCAGCAGGACCCAAGGGAGTGCCGGGGAGCTGTTTTTT.